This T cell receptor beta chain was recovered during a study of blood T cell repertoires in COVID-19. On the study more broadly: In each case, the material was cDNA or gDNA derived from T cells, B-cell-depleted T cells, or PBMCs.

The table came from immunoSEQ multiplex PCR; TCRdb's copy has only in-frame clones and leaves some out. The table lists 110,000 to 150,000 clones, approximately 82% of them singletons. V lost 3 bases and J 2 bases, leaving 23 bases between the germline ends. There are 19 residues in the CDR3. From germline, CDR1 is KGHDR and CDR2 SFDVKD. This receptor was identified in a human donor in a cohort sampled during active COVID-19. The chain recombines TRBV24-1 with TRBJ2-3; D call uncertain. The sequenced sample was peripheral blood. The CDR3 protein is CATSDPLRASETNTDTQYF. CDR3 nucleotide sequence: TGTGCCACCAGTGATCCCCTTCGTGCCAGCGAGACGAACACAGATACGCAGTATTTT.